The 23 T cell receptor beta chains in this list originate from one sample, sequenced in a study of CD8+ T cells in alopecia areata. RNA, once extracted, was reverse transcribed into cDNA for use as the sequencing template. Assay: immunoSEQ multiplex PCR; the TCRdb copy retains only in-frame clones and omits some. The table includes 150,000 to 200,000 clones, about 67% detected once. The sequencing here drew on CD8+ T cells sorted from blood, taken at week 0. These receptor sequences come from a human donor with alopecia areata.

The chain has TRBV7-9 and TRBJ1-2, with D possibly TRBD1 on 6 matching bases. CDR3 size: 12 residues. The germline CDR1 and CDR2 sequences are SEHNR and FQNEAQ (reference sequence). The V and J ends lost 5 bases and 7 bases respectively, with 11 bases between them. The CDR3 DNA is TGTGCCAGCAGCCTCGGAGGGGGTGGCTACACCTTC. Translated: CASSLGGGGYTF.

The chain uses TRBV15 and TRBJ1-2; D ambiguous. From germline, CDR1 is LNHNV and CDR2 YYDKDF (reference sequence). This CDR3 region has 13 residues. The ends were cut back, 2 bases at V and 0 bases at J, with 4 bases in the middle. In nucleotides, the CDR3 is TGTGCCACCAGCAGACTTTCTAACTATGGCTACACCTTC. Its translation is CATSRLSNYGYTF.

DNA of the CDR3: TGTGCCAGCAGCCCCCAGGGACAGAGTGAAGCTTTCTTT. Its translation is CASSPQGQSEAFF. V gene TRBV28 combines with J gene TRBJ1-1; 7 positions match TRBD1. This CDR3 comprises 13 residues. V lost 6 bases, J lost 7 bases, and 8 bases stayed unmatched. The germline V gene has CDR1 MDHEN and CDR2 SYDVKM.

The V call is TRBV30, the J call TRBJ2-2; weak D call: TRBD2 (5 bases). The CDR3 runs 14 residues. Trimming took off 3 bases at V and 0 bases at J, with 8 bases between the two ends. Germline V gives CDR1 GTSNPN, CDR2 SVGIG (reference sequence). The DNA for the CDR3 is TGTGCCTGGAGCCCACTAGCGAACACCGGGGAGCTGTTTTTT. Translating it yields CAWSPLANTGELFF.

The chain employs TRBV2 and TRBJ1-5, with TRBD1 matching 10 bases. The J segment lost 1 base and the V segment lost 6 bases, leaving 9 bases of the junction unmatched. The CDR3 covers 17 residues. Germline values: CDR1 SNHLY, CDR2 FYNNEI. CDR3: CASSANRQGASNQPQHF. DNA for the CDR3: TGTGCCAGCAGCGCCAACCGACAGGGGGCGAGCAATCAGCCCCAGCATTTT.

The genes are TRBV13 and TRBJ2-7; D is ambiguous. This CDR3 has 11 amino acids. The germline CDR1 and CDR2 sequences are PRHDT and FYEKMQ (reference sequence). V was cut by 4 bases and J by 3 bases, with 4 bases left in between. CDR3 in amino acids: CASSSLYEQYF. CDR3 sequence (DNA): TGTGCCAGCAGCTCCCTCTACGAGCAGTACTTC. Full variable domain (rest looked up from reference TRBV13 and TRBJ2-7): AAGVIQSPRHLIKEKRETATLKCYPIPRHDTVYWYQQGPGQDPQFLISFYEKMQSDKGSIPDRFSAQQFSDYHSELNMSSLELGDSALYFCASSSLYEQYFGPGTRLTVT.

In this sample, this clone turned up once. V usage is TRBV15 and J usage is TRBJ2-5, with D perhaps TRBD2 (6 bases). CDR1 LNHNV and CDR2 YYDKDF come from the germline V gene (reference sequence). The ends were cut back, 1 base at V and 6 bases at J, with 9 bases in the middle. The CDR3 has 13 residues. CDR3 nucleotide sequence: TGTGCCACCAGCAGAGCCGGAGGGCAGACCCAGTACTTC. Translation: CATSRAGGQTQYF.

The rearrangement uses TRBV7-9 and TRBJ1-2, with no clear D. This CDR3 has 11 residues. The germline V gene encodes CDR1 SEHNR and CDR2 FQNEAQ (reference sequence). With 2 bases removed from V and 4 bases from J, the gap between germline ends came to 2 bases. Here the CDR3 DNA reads TGTGCCAGCAGCTTAATCTATGGCTACACCTTC. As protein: CASSLIYGYTF.

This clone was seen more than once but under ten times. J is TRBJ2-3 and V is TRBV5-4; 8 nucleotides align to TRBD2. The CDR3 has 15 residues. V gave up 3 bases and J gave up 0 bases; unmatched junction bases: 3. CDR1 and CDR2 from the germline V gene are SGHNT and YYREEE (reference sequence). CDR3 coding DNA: TGTGCCAGCAGCTCTAGCGGGTATAGCACAGATACGCAGTATTTT. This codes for CASSSSGYSTDTQYF.

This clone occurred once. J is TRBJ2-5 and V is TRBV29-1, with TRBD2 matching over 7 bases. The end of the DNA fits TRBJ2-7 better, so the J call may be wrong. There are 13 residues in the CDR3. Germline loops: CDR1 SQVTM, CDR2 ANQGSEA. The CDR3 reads CSVLLAVSYEQYF. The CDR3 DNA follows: TGCAGCGTTCTTCTAGCGGTCTCCTACGAGCAGTACTTC.

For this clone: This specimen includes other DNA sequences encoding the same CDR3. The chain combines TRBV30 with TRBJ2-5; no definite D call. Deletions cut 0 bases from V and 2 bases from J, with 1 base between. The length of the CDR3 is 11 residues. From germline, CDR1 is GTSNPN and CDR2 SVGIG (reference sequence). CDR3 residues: CAWSVQETQYF. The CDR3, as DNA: TGTGCCTGGAGTGTTCAAGAGACCCAGTACTTC.

As DNA, the CDR3 is TGTGCCTGGAGTAATTCGGGGGCGGCCTACGAGCAGTACTTC. This translates into CAWSNSGAAYEQYF. V and J are TRBV30 and TRBJ2-7, with D possibly being TRBD1 or TRBD2 (6 bases each). Trimming removed 2 bases from V and 2 bases from J, with 13 bases in between. The germline gives CDR1 GTSNPN, CDR2 SVGIG (reference sequence). This CDR3 has 14 residues.

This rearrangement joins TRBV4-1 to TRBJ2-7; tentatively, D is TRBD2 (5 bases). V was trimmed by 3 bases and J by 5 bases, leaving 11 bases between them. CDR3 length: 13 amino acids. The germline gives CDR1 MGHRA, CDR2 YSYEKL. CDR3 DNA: TGCGCCAGCAGCCAGAGCGGACCTAACGAGCAGTACTTC. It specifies CASSQSGPNEQYF.

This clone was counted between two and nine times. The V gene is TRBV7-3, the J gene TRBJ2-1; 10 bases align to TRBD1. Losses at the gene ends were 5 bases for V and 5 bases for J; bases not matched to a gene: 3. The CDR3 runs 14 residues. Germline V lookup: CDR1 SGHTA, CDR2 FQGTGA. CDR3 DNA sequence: TGTGCCAGCAGCCGGGACAGGGGTAACAATGAGCAGTTCTTC. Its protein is CASSRDRGNNEQFF.

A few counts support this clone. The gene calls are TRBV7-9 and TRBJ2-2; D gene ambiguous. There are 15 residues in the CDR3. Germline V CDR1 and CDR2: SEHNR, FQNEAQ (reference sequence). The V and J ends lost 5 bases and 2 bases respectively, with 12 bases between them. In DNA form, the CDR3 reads TGTGCCAGCAGCCCTAATGCGGTAAACACCGGGGAGCTGTTTTTT. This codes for CASSPNAVNTGELFF.

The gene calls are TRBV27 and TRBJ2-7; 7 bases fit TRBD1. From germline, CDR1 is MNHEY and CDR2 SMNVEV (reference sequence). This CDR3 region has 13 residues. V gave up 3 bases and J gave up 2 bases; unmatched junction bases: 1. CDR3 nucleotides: TGTGCCAGCAGTTTGACAGGGCCCTACGAGCAGTACTTC. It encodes CASSLTGPYEQYF.

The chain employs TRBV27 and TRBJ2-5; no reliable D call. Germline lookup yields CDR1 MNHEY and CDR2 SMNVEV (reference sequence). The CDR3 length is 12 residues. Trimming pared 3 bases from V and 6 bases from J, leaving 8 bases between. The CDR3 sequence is CASSFGGQTQYF. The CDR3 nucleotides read TGTGCCAGCAGTTTCGGTGGGCAGACCCAGTACTTC.

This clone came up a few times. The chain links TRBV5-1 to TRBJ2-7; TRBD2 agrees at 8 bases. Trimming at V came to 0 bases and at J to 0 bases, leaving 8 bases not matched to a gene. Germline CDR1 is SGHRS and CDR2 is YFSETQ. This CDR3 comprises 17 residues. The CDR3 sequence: CASSLVGGGRTSYEQYF. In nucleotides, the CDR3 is TGCGCCAGCAGCTTGGTTGGCGGGGGGCGAACCTCCTACGAGCAGTACTTC.

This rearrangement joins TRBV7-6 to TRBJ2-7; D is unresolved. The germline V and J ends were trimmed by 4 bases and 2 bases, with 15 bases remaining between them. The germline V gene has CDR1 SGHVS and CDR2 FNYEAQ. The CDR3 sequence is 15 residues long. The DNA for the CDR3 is TGTGCCAGCAGCTACTACCCGGGTGGACCCTACGAGCAGTACTTC. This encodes CASSYYPGGPYEQYF.

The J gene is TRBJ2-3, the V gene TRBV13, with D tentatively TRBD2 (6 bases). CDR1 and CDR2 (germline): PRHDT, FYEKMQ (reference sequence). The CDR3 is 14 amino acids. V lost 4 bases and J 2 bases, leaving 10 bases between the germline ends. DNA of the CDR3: TGTGCCAGCAGCTCGGGACTTGACACAGATACGCAGTATTTT. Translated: CASSSGLDTDTQYF. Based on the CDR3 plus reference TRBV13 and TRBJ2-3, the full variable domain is AAGVIQSPRHLIKEKRETATLKCYPIPRHDTVYWYQQGPGQDPQFLISFYEKMQSDKGSIPDRFSAQQFSDYHSELNMSSLELGDSALYFCASSSGLDTDTQYFGPGTRLTVL.

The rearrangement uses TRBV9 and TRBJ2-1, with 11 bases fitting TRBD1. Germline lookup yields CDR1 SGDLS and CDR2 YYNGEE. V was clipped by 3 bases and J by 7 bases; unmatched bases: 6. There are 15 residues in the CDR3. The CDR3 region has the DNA TGTGCCAGCAGCGGGACAGGGGGCAAACGGAATGAGCAGTTCTTC. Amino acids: CASSGTGGKRNEQFF.

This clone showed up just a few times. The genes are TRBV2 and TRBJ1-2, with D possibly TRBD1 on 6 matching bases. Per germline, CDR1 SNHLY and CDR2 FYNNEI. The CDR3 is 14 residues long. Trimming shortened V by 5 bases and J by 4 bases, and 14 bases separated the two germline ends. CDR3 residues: CASSRGGASYGYTF. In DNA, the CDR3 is TGTGCCAGCAGTCGAGGGGGGGCAAGCTATGGCTACACCTTC.

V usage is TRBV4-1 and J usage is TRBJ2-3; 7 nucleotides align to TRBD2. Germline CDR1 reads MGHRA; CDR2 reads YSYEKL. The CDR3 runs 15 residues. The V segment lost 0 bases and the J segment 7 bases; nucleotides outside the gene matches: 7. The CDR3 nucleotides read TGCGCCAGCAGCCAAGAACAAGCGGGGTTAAATACGCAGTATTTT. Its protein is CASSQEQAGLNTQYF.